Each of the 6 T cell receptor beta chains below was sequenced from the same sample in a study of T-cell reconstitution after alpha-beta-depleted transplantation in children. For TCRbeta, the library was prepared with unique molecular identifiers. One entry per CDR3 protein results from TCRdb running MiXCR on the PCR reads. The table includes 190,000 or so distinct CDR3 sequences, roughly 6.8% detected once. The material was PBMCs from the stem cell graft donor, obtained from the stem cell graft. All receptors come from a human donor who donated a stem cell graft to a child with Wiskott-Aldrich syndrome.

This clonotype was recorded many times. V usage is TRBV30 and J usage is TRBJ1-6; D unclear. Trimming took 0 bases from V and 5 from J, leaving 11 bases between them. The CDR3 is 15 residues long. Per the germline V gene, CDR1 is GTSNPN and CDR2 is SVGIG (reference sequence). CDR3 loop: CAWSVGRRDNSPLHF. In DNA, the CDR3 is TGTGCCTGGAGTGTCGGACGGAGAGATAATTCACCCCTCCACTTT.

This clonotype was counted at least ten times. V is TRBV4-3 and J is TRBJ2-5; no clear D gene. CDR1 and CDR2 (germline): LGHNA, YSLEER. Trimming pared 0 bases from V and 2 bases from J, leaving 7 bases between. The length of the CDR3 is 14 residues. The CDR3 nucleotides read TGCGCCAGCAGCCAAGAGAAGTTTCAAGAGACCCAGTACTTC. It is translated as CASSQEKFQETQYF.

This clonotype was found many times. The rearrangement joins TRBV29-1 to TRBJ1-2; 7 bases are shared with TRBD1. The CDR3 spans 13 residues. Trimming took 5 bases from V and 7 from J; bases not matched to a gene: 10. Germline CDR1 SQVTM, CDR2 ANQGSEA. CDR3 in DNA: TGCAGCGTTTATGGGACAGTTAATGGTGGCTACACCTTC. The encoded protein is CSVYGTVNGGYTF.

This clonotype occurred many times. The chain couples TRBV4-3 to TRBJ2-7, with TRBD1 matching 10 bases. CDR3 length equals 13 residues. The V and J ends lost 6 bases and 3 bases, in that order; junction bases with no gene match: 2. Per germline, CDR1 LGHNA and CDR2 YSLEER. The CDR3 DNA follows: TGCGCCAGCAGGTGGACAGGGGGCTACGAGCAGTACTTC. It is translated as CASRWTGGYEQYF.

In its sample, this clonotype was seen a few times. The rearrangement links TRBV7-8 to TRBJ1-6; TRBD1 matches 7 bases. CDR1 SGHVS and CDR2 FQNEAQ come from the germline V gene. Trimming removed 0 bases from V and 3 bases from J; junction bases left unmatched: 5. The CDR3 has 17 residues. The CDR3 region is CASSLARAGGYNSPLHF. The CDR3 DNA reads as TGTGCCAGCAGCTTAGCGCGAGCAGGGGGCTATAATTCACCCCTCCACTTT.

This chain links TRBV27 with TRBJ2-3; tentative D call: TRBD2 (6 bases). From germline, CDR1 is MNHEY and CDR2 SMNVEV (reference sequence). The CDR3 has 17 residues. V gave up 6 bases and J gave up 0 bases, with 19 bases separating them. The CDR3 region is CASRRFSGTLSTDTQYF. The CDR3 DNA follows: TGTGCCAGCAGACGCTTCTCCGGGACTCTGAGCACAGATACGCAGTATTTT.